This TCR beta chain was sequenced for a study of early T cells in non-severe SARS-CoV-2 infection. Study overall: Chains were not paired, and sequencing was done on bulk RNA from unsorted whole blood.

The V end was cut by 5 bases, the J end by 1 base, with 5 bases between. The CDR3 covers 12 residues. Per the germline V gene, CDR1 is SGHVS and CDR2 is FNYEAQ. Study outcomes and limitations: Database matching using VDJdb favored anti-spike CD8 responses, with private and CD4 specificities left missing.

Individual cDNA molecules were tagged with unique molecular identifiers, the study reported. TCRdb passed the 5' RACE reads through MiXCR, listing each CDR3 protein once. Of some 42,000 distinct CDR3 sequences in the sample, about 6% were seen once. With regard to this clonotype: Its antigen is as yet unknown.

The V and J genes are TRBV7-6 and TRBJ2-5; no definite D call. The sample here was whole blood, taken at baseline. The TCR originated in an adult who was a healthcare worker with PCR-confirmed SARS-CoV-2 infection or an uninfected control (not recorded which). CDR3 in DNA: TGTGCCAGCAGCCTGATCCAAGAGACCCAGTACTTC. The encoded protein is CASSLIQETQYF.